The source of this T cell receptor (beta chain) is a study of blood T cell repertoires in COVID-19. Sequencing used immunoSEQ multiplex PCR; TCRdb keeps in-frame clones, though not all of them. The repertoire includes just over 250,000 clones, about 87% of them detected once, and over 4% sits in the top ten. The CDR3 consists of 17 residues. V shed 5 bases, J shed 2 bases, and the junction held 12 bases outside the gene matches. The germline gives CDR1 SGHTA, CDR2 FQGTGA. This clonotype was obtained from a man aged 55 to 70 who had recovered from COVID-19. The chain links TRBV7-3 to TRBJ2-5, with TRBD2 matching 9 bases. Material for sequencing was peripheral blood. CDR3 amino acids: CASSPTERGATQETQYF. The CDR3 DNA reads TGTGCCAGCAGCCCGACTGAGCGGGGGGCCACTCAAGAGACCCAGTACTTC.